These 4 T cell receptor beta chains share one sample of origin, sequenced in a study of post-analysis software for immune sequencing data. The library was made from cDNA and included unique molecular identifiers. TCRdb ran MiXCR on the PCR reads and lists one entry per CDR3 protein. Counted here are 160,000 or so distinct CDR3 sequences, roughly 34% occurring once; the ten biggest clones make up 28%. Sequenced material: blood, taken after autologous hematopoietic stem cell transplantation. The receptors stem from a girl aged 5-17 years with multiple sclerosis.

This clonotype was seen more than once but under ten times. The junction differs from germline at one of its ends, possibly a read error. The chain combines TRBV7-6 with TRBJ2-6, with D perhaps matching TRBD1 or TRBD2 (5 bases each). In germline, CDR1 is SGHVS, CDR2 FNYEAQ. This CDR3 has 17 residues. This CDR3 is CASSSGPLSSGANALTF. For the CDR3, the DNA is TGTGCCAGCAGCTCGGGGCCCCTGAGCTCTGGGGCCAACGCCCTGACTTTC. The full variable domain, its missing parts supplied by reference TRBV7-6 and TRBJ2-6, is GAGVSQSPRYKVTKRGQDVALRCDPISGHVSLYWYRQALGQGPEFLTYFNYEAQQDKSGLPNDRFSAERPEGSISTLTIQRTEQRDSAMYRCASSSGPLSSGANALTFGAGSRLTVL.

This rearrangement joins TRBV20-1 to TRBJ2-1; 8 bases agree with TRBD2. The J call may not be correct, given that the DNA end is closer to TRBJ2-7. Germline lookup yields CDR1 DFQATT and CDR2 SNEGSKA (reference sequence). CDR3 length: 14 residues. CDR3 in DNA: TGCAGTGCTGATAGCGGGGCCTCCTACAATGAGCAGTACTTC. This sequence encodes CSADSGASYNEQYF.

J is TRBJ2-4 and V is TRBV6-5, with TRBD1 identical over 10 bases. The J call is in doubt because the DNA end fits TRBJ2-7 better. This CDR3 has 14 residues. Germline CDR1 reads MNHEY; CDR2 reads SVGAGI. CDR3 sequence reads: CASTRDRGALEQYF. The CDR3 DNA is TGTGCCAGCACTCGGGACAGGGGCGCCCTCGAGCAGTACTTC.

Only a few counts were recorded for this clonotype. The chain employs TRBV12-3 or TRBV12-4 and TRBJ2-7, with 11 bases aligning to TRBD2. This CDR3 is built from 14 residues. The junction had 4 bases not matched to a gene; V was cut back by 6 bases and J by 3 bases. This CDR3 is CASRSTSGNYEQYF. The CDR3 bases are TGTGCCAGCAGATCGACTAGCGGGAACTACGAGCAGTACTTC.